The entry below describes one T cell receptor (beta chain). The V segment lost 6 bases and the J segment 3 bases; nucleotides outside the gene matches: 10. The CDR3 covers 16 residues. Germline V CDR1 and CDR2: SEHNR, FQNEAQ (reference sequence). In the authors' methods: Reference gene primer amplification yielded estimated nucleated cell counts. Data came from immunoSEQ multiplex PCR; TCRdb stores just in-frame clones and leaves some out. The V and J calls and the clone size are those of that table, but D and trimming were determined from the DNA. The table shows about 260,000 clones, with around nine tenths occurring only once. These data belong to a study of blood T cell repertoires in COVID-19. Study-wide context: There were acute and convalescent COVID-19 samples, and they came from the United States, Italy and Spain. T cells, B-cell-depleted T cells, or PBMCs supplied cDNA or gDNA.

Material for sequencing was peripheral blood. The gene calls are TRBV7-9 and TRBJ2-3; 9 bases are shared with TRBD2. The sequence derives from a man aged 35-49 years who had recovered from COVID-19. Here the CDR3 reads CASRRRTSEGTDTQYF. The DNA for the CDR3 is TGTGCCAGCAGACGAAGGACTAGCGAAGGGACAGATACGCAGTATTTT.